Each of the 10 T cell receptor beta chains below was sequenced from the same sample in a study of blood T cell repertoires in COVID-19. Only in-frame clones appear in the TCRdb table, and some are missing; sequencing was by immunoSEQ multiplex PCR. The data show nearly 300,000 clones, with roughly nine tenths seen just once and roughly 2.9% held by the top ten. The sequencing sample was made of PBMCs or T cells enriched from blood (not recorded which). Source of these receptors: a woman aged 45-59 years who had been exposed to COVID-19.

CDR3 loop: CAINPGGETQYF. The DNA of the CDR3 is TGTGCCATCAATCCAGGCGGGGAGACCCAGTACTTC. The rearrangement links TRBV10-3 to TRBJ2-5, with D tentatively TRBD2 (5 bases). Trimming stripped 7 bases from V and 5 bases from J, with 11 bases between. Looked up from germline, CDR1 is ENHRY and CDR2 is SYGVKD. This CDR3 is 12 amino acids long.

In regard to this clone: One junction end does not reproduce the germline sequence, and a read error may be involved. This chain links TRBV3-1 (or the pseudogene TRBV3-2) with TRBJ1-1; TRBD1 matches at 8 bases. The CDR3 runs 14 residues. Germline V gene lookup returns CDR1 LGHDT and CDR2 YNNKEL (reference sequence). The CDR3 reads CASSEETGGTEAFF. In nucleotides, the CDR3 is TGTGCCAGCAGCGAAGAAACAGGGGGCACTGAAGCTTTCTTT.

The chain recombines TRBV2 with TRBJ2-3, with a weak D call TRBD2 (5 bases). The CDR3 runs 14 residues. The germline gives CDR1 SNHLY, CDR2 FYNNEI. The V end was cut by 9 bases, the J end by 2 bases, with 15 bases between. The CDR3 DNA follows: TGTGCCAGTCGGGGTACGAGCTTCACAGATACGCAGTATTTT. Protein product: CASRGTSFTDTQYF.

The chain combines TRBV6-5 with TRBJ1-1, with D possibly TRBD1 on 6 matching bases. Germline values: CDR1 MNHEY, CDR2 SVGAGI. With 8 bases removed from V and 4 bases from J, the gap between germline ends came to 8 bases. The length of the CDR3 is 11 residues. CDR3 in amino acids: CASRGGTEAFF. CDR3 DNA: TGTGCCAGCCGAGGGGGCACTGAAGCTTTCTTT.

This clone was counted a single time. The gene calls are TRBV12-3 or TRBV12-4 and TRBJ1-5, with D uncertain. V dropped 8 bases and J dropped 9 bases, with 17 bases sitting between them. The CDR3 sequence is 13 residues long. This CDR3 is CASCLGGQRPQHF. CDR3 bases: TGTGCCAGCTGTCTAGGCGGCCAACGGCCCCAGCATTTT.

This chain's CDR3 is CASSSWAEQFF. The CDR3 nucleotides are TGTGCCAGCAGCTCTTGGGCTGAGCAGTTCTTC. V usage is TRBV5-6 and J usage is TRBJ2-1, with unresolved D. CDR1 SGHDT and CDR2 YYEEEE come from the germline V gene. This CDR3 is built from 11 residues. V lost 3 bases to trimming and J lost 9 bases, with 7 bases between them.

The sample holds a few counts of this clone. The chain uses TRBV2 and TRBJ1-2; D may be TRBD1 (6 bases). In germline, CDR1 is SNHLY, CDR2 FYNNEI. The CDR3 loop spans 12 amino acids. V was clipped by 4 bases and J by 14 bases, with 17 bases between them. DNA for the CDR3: TGTGCCAGCAGTGGGGGGAACAGGGTATATACCTTC. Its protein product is CASSGGNRVYTF.

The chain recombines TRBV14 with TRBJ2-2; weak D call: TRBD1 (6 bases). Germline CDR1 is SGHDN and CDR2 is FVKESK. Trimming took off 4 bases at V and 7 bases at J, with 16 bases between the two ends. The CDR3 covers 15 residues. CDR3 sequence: CASSPRQVRGGELFF. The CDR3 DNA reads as TGTGCCAGCAGCCCCCGACAGGTTCGTGGCGGGGAGCTGTTTTTT. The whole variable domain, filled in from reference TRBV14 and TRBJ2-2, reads EAGVTQFPSHSVIEKGQTVTLRCDPISGHDNLYWYRRVMGKEIKFLLHFVKESKQDESGMPNNRFLAERTGGTYSTLKVQPAELEDSGVYFCASSPRQVRGGELFFGEGSRLTVL.

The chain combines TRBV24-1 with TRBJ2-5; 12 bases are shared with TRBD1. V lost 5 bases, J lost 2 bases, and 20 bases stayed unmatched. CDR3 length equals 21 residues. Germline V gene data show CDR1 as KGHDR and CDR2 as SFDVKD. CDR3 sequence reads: CATSARSGTGGWLARQETQYF. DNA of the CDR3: TGTGCCACCAGTGCGCGTTCCGGGACAGGGGGCTGGCTAGCGCGTCAAGAGACCCAGTACTTC.

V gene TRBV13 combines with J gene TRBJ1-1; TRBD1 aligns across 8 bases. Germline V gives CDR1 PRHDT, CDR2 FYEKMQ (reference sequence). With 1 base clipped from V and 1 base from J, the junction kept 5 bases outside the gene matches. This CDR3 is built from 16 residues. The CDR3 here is CASSLDWTGPNTEAFF. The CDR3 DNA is TGTGCCAGCAGCTTAGACTGGACAGGGCCGAACACTGAAGCTTTCTTT.